This T cell receptor (beta chain) was sequenced in a study of immune evolution from preneoplasia to lung adenocarcinoma. Profiled with immunoSEQ multiplex PCR; TCRdb holds only in-frame clones, not every one. The sample comprises around 5,000 clones, approximately 85% of which are singletons, and approximately 2.8% rests with the top ten. Patients had resection in Japan or China between about 2014 and 2018. Two lung cancer pathologists independently confirmed each histologic diagnosis. Regarding this clone: Its antigen remains unidentified.

The CDR3 is 13 amino acids. Per germline, CDR1 SGHTA and CDR2 FQGTGA. V lost 5 bases and J 5 bases, leaving 11 bases between the germline ends. Points from the study as a whole: Later-stage lesions seemingly showed higher T cell density and diversity than normal lung. T cell clonality was higher in KRAS-mutant than EGFR-mutant or wild-type nodules.

The TCR was taken from a person aged 45-60 years with lung adenocarcinoma. Sequencing was done on a sample of FFPE invasive lung adenocarcinoma tissue. This chain uses TRBV7-3 with TRBJ2-3; D call uncertain. The DNA for the CDR3 is TGTGCCAGCAGCCTTATCGCAGTAGATACGCAGTATTTT. Encoded protein: CASSLIAVDTQYF.